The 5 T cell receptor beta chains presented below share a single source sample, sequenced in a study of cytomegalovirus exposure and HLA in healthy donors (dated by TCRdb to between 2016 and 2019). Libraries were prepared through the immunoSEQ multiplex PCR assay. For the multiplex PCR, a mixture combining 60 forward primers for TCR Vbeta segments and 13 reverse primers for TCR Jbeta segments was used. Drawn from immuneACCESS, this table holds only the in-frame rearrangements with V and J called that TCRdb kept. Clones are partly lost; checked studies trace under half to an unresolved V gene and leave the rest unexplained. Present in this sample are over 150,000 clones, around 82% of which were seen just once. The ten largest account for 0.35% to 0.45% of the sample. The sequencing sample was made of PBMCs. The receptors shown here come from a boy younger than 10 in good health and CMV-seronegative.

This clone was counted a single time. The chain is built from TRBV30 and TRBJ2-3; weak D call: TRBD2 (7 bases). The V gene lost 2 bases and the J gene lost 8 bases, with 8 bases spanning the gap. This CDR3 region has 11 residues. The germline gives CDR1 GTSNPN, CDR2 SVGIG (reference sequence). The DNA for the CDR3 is TGTGCCTGGAGTAGGGGGGGTACGCAGTATTTT. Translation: CAWSRGGTQYF.

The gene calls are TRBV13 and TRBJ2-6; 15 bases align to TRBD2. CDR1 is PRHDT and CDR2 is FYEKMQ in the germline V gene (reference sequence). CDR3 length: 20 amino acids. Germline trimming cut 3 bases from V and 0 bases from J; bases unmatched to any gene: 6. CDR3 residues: CASSLGLAGGPRSGANVLTF. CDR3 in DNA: TGTGCCAGCAGCTTGGGACTAGCGGGAGGTCCTCGCTCTGGGGCCAACGTCCTGACTTTC.

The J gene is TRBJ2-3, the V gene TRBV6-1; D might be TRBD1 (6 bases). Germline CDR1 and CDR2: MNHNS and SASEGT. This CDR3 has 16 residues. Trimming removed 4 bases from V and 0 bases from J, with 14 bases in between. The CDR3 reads CASSVQQGYSTDTQYF. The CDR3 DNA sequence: TGTGCCAGCAGTGTCCAACAGGGATATAGCACAGATACGCAGTATTTT.

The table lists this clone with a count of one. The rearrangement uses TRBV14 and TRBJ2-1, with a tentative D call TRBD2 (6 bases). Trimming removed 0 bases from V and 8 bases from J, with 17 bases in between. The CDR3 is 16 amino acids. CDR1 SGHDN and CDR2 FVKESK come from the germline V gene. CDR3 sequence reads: CASSQDGGGGSDEQFF. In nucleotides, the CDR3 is TGTGCCAGCAGCCAAGACGGGGGTGGAGGGTCTGATGAGCAGTTCTTC.

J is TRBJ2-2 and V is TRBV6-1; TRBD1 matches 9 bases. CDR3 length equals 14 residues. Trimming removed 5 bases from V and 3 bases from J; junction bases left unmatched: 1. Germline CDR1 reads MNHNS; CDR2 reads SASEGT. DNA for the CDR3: TGTGCCAGCAGTTGGACAGGGGACACCGGGGAGCTGTTTTTT. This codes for CASSWTGDTGELFF.